Presented here are 11 T cell receptor beta chains from one specimen sequenced in a study of T-cell memory formation after mild COVID-19. TCRdb recomputed calls from the 5' RACE reads with MiXCR, one row per CDR3 protein. In the table there are about 140,000 distinct CDR3 sequences, 14% of which are singletons. The material sequenced was PBMCs or a T cell subset sorted from them (not recorded which). The origin of the receptors is an adult woman who had mild COVID-19 (a few samples of this study predate the infection). Cell type and time point are not known.

This clonotype was seen repeatedly, ten times or more. This rearrangement joins TRBV4-3 to TRBJ2-1; a weak D match, TRBD1 (5 bases). The CDR3 totals 18 residues. Trimming cost V 0 bases and J 0 bases, with 15 bases left between them. Germline V gives CDR1 LGHNA, CDR2 YSLEER. CDR3 loop: CASSQETGRAYSYNEQFF. CDR3 nucleotides: TGCGCCAGCAGCCAAGAAACGGGCAGGGCATACTCCTACAATGAGCAGTTCTTC.

This clonotype was detected only a few times. The chain is built from TRBV11-1 and TRBJ2-1, with D maybe TRBD2 (6 bases). This CDR3 is 15 amino acids long. CDR1 is SGHAT and CDR2 is FQDESV in the germline V gene (reference sequence). V was cut by 1 base and J by 6 bases, with 13 bases left in between. Written as DNA, the CDR3 is TGTGCCAGCAGCTTAGTTGGCGGGGTTACCAATGAGCAGTTCTTC. Residues: CASSLVGGVTNEQFF.

J is TRBJ1-2 and V is TRBV12-3 or TRBV12-4; D perhaps matches TRBD1 (5 bases). Trimming took off 6 bases at V and 7 bases at J, with 24 bases between the two ends. The CDR3 length is 16 residues. CDR3: CASSPHSEGRIGGYTF. DNA for the CDR3: TGTGCCAGCAGCCCTCATTCAGAGGGGCGTATCGGTGGCTACACCTTC.

The chain links TRBV4-1 to TRBJ1-2, with D unclear. The CDR3 length is 15 residues. Trimming pared 4 bases from V and 5 bases from J, leaving 17 bases between. Germline assignment: CDR1 MGHRA and CDR2 YSYEKL. The CDR3 nucleotides are TGCGCCAGCAGCCCCGATTTCGACTTTTTGTATGGCTACACCTTC. It codes for CASSPDFDFLYGYTF.

The rearrangement uses TRBV7-9 and TRBJ2-2; D remains ambiguous. V lost 5 bases and J lost 1, with 14 bases in between. The CDR3 has 16 amino acids. CDR1 SEHNR and CDR2 FQNEAQ come from the germline V gene (reference sequence). CDR3 DNA: TGTGCCAGCAGCCCCTTAGACCTGGAGAACACCGGGGAGCTGTTTTTT. This translates into CASSPLDLENTGELFF.

The CDR3 DNA is TGCGCCAGCAACAAAGGCGGGAACTATGGCTACACCTTC. Amino acids: CASNKGGNYGYTF. V and J are TRBV5-1 and TRBJ1-2; D not resolved. V was clipped by 6 bases and J by 2 bases, with 11 bases between them. The CDR3 has 13 amino acids. Germline V gives CDR1 SGHRS, CDR2 YFSETQ.

The CDR3 DNA is TGTGCCTGGCTTCAGACAGGGGCTTTGGAAAAACTGTTTTTT. It yields the protein CAWLQTGALEKLFF. J is TRBJ1-4 and V is TRBV30; 8 nucleotides match TRBD1. There are 14 residues in the CDR3. J was trimmed by 8 bases and V by 5 bases; bases with no gene match: 10. CDR1 is GTSNPN and CDR2 is SVGIG in the germline V gene (reference sequence).

This clonotype came up a few times. The chain employs TRBV5-1 and TRBJ1-3; D unresolved. This CDR3 has 13 amino acids. With 6 bases removed from V and 2 bases from J, the gap between germline ends came to 9 bases. Germline V CDR1 and CDR2: SGHRS, YFSETQ. DNA of the CDR3: TGCGCCAGCAATGAACCGCCTGGAAACACCATATATTTT. It encodes CASNEPPGNTIYF.

The chain couples TRBV12-3 or TRBV12-4 to TRBJ1-1, with 9 bases identical to TRBD1. The CDR3 contains 16 residues. The V segment lost 3 bases and the J segment 3 bases; nucleotides outside the gene matches: 8. The CDR3 here is CASSFGPGTGHTEAFF. The CDR3 nucleotides are TGTGCCAGCAGTTTTGGGCCTGGGACAGGGCACACTGAAGCTTTCTTT.

This clonotype has only a few counts. The V and J genes are TRBV4-1 and TRBJ2-2, with 7 bases matching TRBD1. CDR3 length: 16 amino acids. CDR1 is MGHRA and CDR2 is YSYEKL in the germline V gene. With V trimmed by 1 base and J by 2 bases, 4 bases remained unmatched. CDR3 DNA sequence: TGCGCCAGCAGCCAAGGAGGGGGCGGTAACACCGGGGAGCTGTTTTTT. Its translation: CASSQGGGGNTGELFF.

This clonotype has more than one count but fewer than ten. This chain links TRBV4-1 with TRBJ1-5; a possible D gene is TRBD1 (5 bases). The germline CDR1 and CDR2 sequences are MGHRA and YSYEKL. This CDR3 is 18 amino acids long. Trimming removed 1 base at V and 8 bases at J, with 24 bases between. The CDR3 nucleotides are TGCGCCAGCAGCCAAGTAGGTATGGGGACGGACCCCTCGGAGCCCCAGCATTTT. Its protein product is CASSQVGMGTDPSEPQHF.